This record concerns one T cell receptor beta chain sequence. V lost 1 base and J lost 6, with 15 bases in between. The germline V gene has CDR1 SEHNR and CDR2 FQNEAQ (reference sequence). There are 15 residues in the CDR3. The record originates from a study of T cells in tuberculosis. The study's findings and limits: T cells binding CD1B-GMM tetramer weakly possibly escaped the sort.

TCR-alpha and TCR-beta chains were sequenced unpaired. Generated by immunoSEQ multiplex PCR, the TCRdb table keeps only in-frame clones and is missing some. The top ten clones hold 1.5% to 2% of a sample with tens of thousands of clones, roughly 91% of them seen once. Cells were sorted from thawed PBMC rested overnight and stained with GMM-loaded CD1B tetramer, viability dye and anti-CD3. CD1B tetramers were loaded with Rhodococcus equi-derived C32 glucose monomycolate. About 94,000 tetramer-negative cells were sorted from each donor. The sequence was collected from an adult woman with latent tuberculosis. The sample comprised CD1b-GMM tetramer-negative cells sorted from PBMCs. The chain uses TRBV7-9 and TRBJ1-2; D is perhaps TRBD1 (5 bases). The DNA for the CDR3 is TGTGCCAGCAGCTTAGACGCGGGGCTTAAGGATGGCTACACCTTC. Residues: CASSLDAGLKDGYTF.